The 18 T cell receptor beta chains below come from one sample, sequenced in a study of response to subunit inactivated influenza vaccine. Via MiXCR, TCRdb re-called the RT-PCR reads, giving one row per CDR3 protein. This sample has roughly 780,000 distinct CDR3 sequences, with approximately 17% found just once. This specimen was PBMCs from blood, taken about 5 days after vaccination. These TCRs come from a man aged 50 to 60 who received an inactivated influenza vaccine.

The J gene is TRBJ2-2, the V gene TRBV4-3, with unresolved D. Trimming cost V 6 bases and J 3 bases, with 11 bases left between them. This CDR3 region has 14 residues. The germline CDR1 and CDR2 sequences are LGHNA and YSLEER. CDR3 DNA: TGCGCCAGCAGGACCATCGGAGACACCGGGGAGCTGTTTTTT. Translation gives CASRTIGDTGELFF.

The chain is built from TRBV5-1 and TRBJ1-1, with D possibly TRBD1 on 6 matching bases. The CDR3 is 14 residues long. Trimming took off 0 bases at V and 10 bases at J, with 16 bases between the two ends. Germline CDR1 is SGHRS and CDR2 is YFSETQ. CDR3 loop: CASSLGPQGAAAFF. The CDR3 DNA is TGCGCCAGCAGCTTGGGGCCACAGGGCGCTGCAGCTTTCTTT.

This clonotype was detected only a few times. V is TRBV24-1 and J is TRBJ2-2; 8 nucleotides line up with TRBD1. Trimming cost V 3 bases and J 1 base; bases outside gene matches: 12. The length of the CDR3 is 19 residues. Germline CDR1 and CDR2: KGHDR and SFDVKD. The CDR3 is CATSDPLRQGQKNTGELFF. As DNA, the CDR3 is TGTGCCACCAGTGATCCACTACGACAGGGGCAAAAGAACACCGGGGAGCTGTTTTTT.

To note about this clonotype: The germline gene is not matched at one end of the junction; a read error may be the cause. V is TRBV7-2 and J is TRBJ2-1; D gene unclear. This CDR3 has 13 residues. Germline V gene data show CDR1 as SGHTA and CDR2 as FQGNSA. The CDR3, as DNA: TGTGCCAGCAGCCGAGGAGCATACAGTGAGCAGTTCTTC. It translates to CASSRGAYSEQFF.

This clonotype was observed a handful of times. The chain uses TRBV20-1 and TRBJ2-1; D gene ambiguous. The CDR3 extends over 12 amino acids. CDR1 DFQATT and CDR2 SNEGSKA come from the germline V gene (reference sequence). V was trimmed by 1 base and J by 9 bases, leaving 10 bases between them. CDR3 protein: CSARGAWAEQFF. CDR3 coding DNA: TGCAGTGCTAGAGGAGCTTGGGCTGAGCAGTTCTTC.

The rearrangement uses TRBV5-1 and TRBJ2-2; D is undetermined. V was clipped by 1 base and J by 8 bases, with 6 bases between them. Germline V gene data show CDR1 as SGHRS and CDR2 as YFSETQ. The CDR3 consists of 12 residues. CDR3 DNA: TGCGCCAGCAGCTTGACAGAAGGGGAGCTGTTTTTT. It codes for CASSLTEGELFF.

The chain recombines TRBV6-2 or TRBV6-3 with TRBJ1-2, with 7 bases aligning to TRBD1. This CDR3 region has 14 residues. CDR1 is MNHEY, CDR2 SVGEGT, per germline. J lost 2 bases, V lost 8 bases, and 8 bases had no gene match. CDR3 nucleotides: TGTGCCAGCCTGGGACAGCCCCCAAACTATGGCTACACCTTC. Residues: CASLGQPPNYGYTF.

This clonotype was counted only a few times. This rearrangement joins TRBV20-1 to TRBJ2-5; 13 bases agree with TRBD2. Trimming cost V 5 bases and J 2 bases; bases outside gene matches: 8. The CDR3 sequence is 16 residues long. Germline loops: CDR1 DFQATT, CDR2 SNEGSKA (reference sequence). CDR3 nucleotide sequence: TGCAGTGCTTGGGGGACTAGCGGGAACCGTCAAGAGACCCAGTACTTC. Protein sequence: CSAWGTSGNRQETQYF.

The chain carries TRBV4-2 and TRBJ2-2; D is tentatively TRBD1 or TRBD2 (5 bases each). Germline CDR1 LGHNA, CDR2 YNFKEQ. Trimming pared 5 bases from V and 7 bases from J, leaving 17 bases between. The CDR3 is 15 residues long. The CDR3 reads CASSDTGRANGELFF. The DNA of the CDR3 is TGTGCCAGCAGCGATACGGGGCGCGCGAACGGGGAGCTGTTTTTT.

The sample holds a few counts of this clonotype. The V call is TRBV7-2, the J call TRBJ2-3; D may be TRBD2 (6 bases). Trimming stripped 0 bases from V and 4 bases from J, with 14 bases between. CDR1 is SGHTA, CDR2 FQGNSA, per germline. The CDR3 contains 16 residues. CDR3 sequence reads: CASSLAAGWGADTQYF. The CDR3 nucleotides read TGTGCCAGCAGCTTAGCGGCGGGATGGGGAGCAGATACGCAGTATTTT.

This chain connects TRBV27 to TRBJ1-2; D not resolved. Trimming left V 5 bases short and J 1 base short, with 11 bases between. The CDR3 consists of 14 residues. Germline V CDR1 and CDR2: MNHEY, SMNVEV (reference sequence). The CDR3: CASSPSGRNYGYTF. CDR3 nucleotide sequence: TGTGCCAGCAGTCCGAGCGGACGTAACTATGGCTACACCTTC.

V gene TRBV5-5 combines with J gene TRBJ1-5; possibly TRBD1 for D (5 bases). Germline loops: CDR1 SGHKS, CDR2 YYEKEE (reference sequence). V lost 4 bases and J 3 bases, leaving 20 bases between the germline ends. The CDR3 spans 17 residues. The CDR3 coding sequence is TGTGCCAGCAGCCTGGCATCGTCCGGGACCGCCAATCAGCCCCAGCATTTT. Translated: CASSLASSGTANQPQHF.

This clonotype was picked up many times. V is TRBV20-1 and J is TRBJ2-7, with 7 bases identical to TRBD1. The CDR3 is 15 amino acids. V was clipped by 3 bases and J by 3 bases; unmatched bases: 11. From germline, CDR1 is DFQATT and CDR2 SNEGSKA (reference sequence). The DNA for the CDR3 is TGCAGTGCTAGGGACAGGCCCCGAGCAATCTACGAGCAGTACTTC. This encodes CSARDRPRAIYEQYF.

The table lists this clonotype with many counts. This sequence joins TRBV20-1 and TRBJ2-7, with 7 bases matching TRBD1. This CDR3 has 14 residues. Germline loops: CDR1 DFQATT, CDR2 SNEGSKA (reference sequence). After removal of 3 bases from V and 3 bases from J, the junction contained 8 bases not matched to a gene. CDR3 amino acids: CSASRGTVSYEQYF. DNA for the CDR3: TGCAGTGCTAGCAGGGGGACAGTGAGCTACGAGCAGTACTTC.

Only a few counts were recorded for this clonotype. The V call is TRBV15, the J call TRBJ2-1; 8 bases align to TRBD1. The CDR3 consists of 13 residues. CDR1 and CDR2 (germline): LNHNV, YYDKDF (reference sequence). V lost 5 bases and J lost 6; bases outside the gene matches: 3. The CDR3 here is CATSDDRGNEQFF. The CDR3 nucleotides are TGTGCCACCAGCGATGACAGGGGCAATGAGCAGTTCTTC.

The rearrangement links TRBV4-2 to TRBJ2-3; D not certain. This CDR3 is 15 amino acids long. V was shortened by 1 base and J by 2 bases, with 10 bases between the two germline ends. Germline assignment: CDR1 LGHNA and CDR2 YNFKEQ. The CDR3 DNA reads TGTGCCAGCAGCCAAGTAATTAGTTCCACAGATACGCAGTATTTT. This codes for CASSQVISSTDTQYF.

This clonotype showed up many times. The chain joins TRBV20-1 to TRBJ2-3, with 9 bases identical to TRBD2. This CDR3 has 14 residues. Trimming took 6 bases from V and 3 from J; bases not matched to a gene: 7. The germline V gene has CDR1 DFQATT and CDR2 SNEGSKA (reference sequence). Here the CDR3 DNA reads TGCAGTGCGGCGCGCGGGGGGGCGACAGATACGCAGTATTTT. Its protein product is CSAARGGATDTQYF.

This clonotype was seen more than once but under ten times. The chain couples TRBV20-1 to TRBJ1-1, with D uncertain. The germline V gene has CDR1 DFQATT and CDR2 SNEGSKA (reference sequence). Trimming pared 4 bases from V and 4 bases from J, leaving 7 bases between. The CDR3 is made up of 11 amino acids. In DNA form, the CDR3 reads TGCAGTGCTATGGGGAGCACTGAAGCTTTCTTT. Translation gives CSAMGSTEAFF.